These 16 T cell receptor beta chains share one sample of origin, sequenced in a study of blood T cell repertoires in COVID-19. Assay used: immunoSEQ multiplex PCR; TCRdb lists only in-frame clones, some missing. The table lists nearly 350,000 clones, roughly 89% of them singletons. Sample: peripheral blood. The receptors come from a woman younger than 35 who had recovered from COVID-19.

This chain links TRBV24-1 with TRBJ1-4; 7 nucleotides agree with TRBD1. The CDR3 sequence is 15 residues long. V lost 4 bases and J lost 8; bases outside the gene matches: 9. Germline V lookup: CDR1 KGHDR, CDR2 SFDVKD. CDR3 residues: CATSDSTGLSEKLFF. CDR3 DNA: TGTGCCACCAGTGACTCGACAGGGCTCAGCGAAAAACTGTTTTTT.

The V and J genes are TRBV27 and TRBJ2-2; the match to TRBD2 covers 9 bases. J gave up 6 bases and V 7 bases, and 15 bases lay outside the gene matches. The germline CDR1 and CDR2 sequences are MNHEY and SMNVEV (reference sequence). The CDR3 is 17 residues long. The CDR3: CASIHSRGGRASGELFF. CDR3 DNA: TGTGCCAGCATTCATAGTCGGGGCGGGAGGGCCTCCGGGGAGCTGTTTTTT.

V and J are TRBV11-2 and TRBJ1-1; perhaps TRBD1 as D (5 bases). In germline, CDR1 is SGHAT, CDR2 FQNNGV. The CDR3 totals 15 residues. Trimming took 2 bases from V and 0 from J, leaving 10 bases between them. The CDR3 coding sequence is TGTGCCAGCAGCTTAAGACAGTCTCTGAACACTGAAGCTTTCTTT. Encoded protein: CASSLRQSLNTEAFF.

DNA for the CDR3: TGTGCCAGCAGTGAAGCGGCCAACAGGGCGTACAATGAGCAGTTCTTC. This translates into CASSEAANRAYNEQFF. The chain couples TRBV6-1 to TRBJ2-1, with D tentatively TRBD1 (6 bases). V lost 0 bases and J 4 bases, leaving 13 bases between the germline ends. The CDR3 loop spans 16 amino acids. Germline loops: CDR1 MNHNS, CDR2 SASEGT.

This chain links TRBV6-1 with TRBJ1-1; 12 bases line up with TRBD1. Trimming at V came to 4 bases and at J to 4 bases, leaving 7 bases not matched to a gene. The CDR3 spans 16 residues. Germline CDR1 reads MNHNS; CDR2 reads SASEGT. The CDR3 protein is CASSVGTGGIGTEAFF. The CDR3 nucleotides read TGTGCCAGCAGTGTGGGGACAGGGGGCATAGGCACTGAAGCTTTCTTT.

The rearrangement links TRBV4-3 to TRBJ2-3, with D maybe TRBD2 (5 bases). Germline V CDR1 and CDR2: LGHNA, YSLEER. The V and J ends lost 1 base and 5 bases respectively, with 13 bases between them. CDR3 length: 15 residues. The CDR3 here is CASSQVRGVGDTQYF. CDR3 DNA sequence: TGCGCCAGCAGCCAAGTCCGGGGAGTGGGAGATACGCAGTATTTT.

The table lists this clone with a few counts. The chain has TRBV10-3 and TRBJ1-3; the match to TRBD1 covers 7 bases. Per germline, CDR1 ENHRY and CDR2 SYGVKD. V shed 0 bases and J 3 bases; nucleotides not matched to a gene: 5. There are 16 residues in the CDR3. CDR3 bases: TGTGCCATCAGTGAGTCGTGCAGGGGGTGTGGAAACACCATATATTTT. Protein: CAISESCRGCGNTIYF.

The genes are TRBV5-4 and TRBJ1-2; TRBD1 aligns across 8 bases. There are 17 residues in the CDR3. With V trimmed by 0 bases and J by 4 bases, 11 bases remained unmatched. CDR1 SGHNT and CDR2 YYREEE come from the germline V gene (reference sequence). The DNA of the CDR3 is TGTGCCAGCAGCTTGGGGCCCGGCAGGGGGCGAGGCTATGGCTACACCTTC. Translated: CASSLGPGRGRGYGYTF.

This rearrangement joins TRBV28 to TRBJ1-6; D not certain. Between the trimmed V and J ends, which lost 8 bases and 8 bases, there was a span of 13 bases. Germline V CDR1 and CDR2: MDHEN, SYDVKM. CDR3 length: 13 residues. The CDR3 sequence: CASGGRRDSPLHF. The CDR3 coding sequence is TGTGCCAGCGGCGGGAGGCGGGATTCACCCCTCCACTTT.

The chain employs TRBV7-2 and TRBJ2-1, with 7 positions matching TRBD2. There are 15 residues in the CDR3. Germline V gene lookup returns CDR1 SGHTA and CDR2 FQGNSA. Germline trimming cut 1 base from V and 4 bases from J; bases unmatched to any gene: 4. CDR3 protein: CASSLGGGKYNEQFF. The CDR3 nucleotides read TGTGCCAGCAGCTTAGGCGGGGGAAAATACAATGAGCAGTTCTTC.

The chain employs TRBV5-1 and TRBJ1-3, with D perhaps matching TRBD1 (5 bases). CDR1 is SGHRS and CDR2 is YFSETQ in the germline V gene. V was pared by 4 bases and J by 3 bases, with 11 bases between. CDR3 length: 14 amino acids. The CDR3 here is CASSAGTDGNTIYF. CDR3 DNA sequence: TGCGCCAGCAGCGCGGGGACGGATGGAAACACCATATATTTT.

The gene calls are TRBV5-6 and TRBJ2-5; maybe TRBD1 (6 bases). This CDR3 region has 14 residues. Trimming left V 2 bases short and J 7 bases short, with 15 bases between. Germline V gene data show CDR1 as SGHDT and CDR2 as YYEEEE. The CDR3 bases are TGTGCCAGCAGCTTTGGGGGCCGATGGGGGACCCAGTACTTC. It translates to CASSFGGRWGTQYF.

V is TRBV6-2 or TRBV6-3 and J is TRBJ2-1; D possibly corresponds to TRBD1 (5 bases). CDR1 is MNHEY and CDR2 is SVGEGT in the germline V gene. V dropped 2 bases and J dropped 5 bases, with 16 bases sitting between them. There are 16 residues in the CDR3. Here the CDR3 DNA reads TGTGCCAGCAGTTACGATTCAGGGTTTCGACACAATGAGCAGTTCTTC. Amino acid sequence: CASSYDSGFRHNEQFF.

This chain connects TRBV30 to TRBJ1-5; D gene uncertain. The CDR3 has 13 amino acids. CDR1 GTSNPN and CDR2 SVGIG come from the germline V gene (reference sequence). V was pared by 0 bases and J by 11 bases, with 14 bases between. CDR3 residues: CAWSVRFAGAQHF. For the CDR3, the DNA is TGTGCCTGGAGTGTACGATTCGCCGGGGCCCAGCATTTT. The variable domain in full, with the rest retrieved from reference TRBV30 and TRBJ1-5, is SQTIHQWPATLVQPVGSPLSLECTVEGTSNPNLYWYRQAAGRGLQLLFYSVGIGQISSEVPQNLSASRPQDRQFILSSKKLLLSDSGFYLCAWSVRFAGAQHFGDGTRLSIL.

This clone showed up just once. V usage is TRBV10-3 and J usage is TRBJ2-3, with a possible D match to TRBD2 (5 bases). CDR3 length: 10 residues. V lost 9 bases and J lost 6, with 7 bases in between. CDR1 is ENHRY and CDR2 is SYGVKD in the germline V gene. CDR3 residues: CAMTTDTQYF. The CDR3 nucleotides are TGTGCCATGACTACGGATACGCAGTATTTT.

The J gene is TRBJ1-2, the V gene TRBV19; a possible D gene is TRBD1 (6 bases). V was pared by 5 bases and J by 8 bases, with 12 bases between. In germline, CDR1 is LNHDA, CDR2 SQIVND (reference sequence). The CDR3 runs 12 residues. This chain's CDR3 is CASSGGARGYTF. For the CDR3, the DNA is TGTGCCAGTAGTGGGGGGGCTCGCGGCTACACCTTC.